The rows below give T cell receptor beta chains drawn from one sample of a study of blood T cell dynamics during melanoma immunotherapy. Clones were read by immunoSEQ multiplex PCR, and TCRdb kept only the in-frame ones, dropping some. The table shows nearly 25,000 clones, with roughly nine tenths occurring only once. This specimen was blood, taken from a patient treated with checkpoint blockade. Receptors originate from a human donor with melanoma. Each CDR3 is given with its conserved first and last residue. D genes are given only for firm matches. Some rows have no size entry. The others give once, few or many, or a class for an expanded clone.

TGTGCCAGCAGCGTCGGGGACAACGGAAACACTGAAGCTTTCTTT	CASSVGDNGNTEAFF	TRBV9	.	.	TRBJ1-1
TGTGCCAGCTCACCCCAAGCGGGCTCCTACAATGAGCAGTTCTTC	CASSPQAGSYNEQFF	TRBV18	.	.	TRBJ2-1
TGTGCCACCAGCAGCATATCCGGGACAGGTTTCGGTGAAGCTTTCTTT	CATSSISGTGFGEAFF	TRBV15	TRBD1	.	TRBJ1-1
TGTGCCAGCAGTTGGGGACTAGGGGAGACCCAGTACTTC	CASSWGLGETQYF	TRBV6-5	TRBD2	.	TRBJ2-5
TGTGCCAGCAGCTCACCGGGACTAGCCTACGAGCAGTACTTC	CASSSPGLAYEQYF	TRBV7-9	TRBD2	.	TRBJ2-7
TGCGCCAGCAGCCCGCAACCGGGACTAGCGGGAGGGCCTAGATACAATGAGCAGTTCTTC	CASSPQPGLAGGPRYNEQFF	TRBV5-1	TRBD2	.	TRBJ2-1
TGTGCCAGCAGTCCCCGACAGGGGGAGCCAGCGGCCAAGGAGACAGATACGCAGTATTTT	CASSPRQGEPAAKETDTQYF	TRBV28	TRBD1	once	TRBJ2-3
TGTGCCAGCAGTTTGGGGCCCGAAAAACTGTTTTTT	CASSLGPEKLFF	TRBV28	.	.	TRBJ1-4
TGTGCCAGCAGTCTGGACAGCGAAGCTTTCTTT	CASSLDSEAFF	TRBV28	.	once	TRBJ1-1
TGTGCCAGTCAGGGGGGCGAAGAGACCCAGTACTTC	CASQGGEETQYF	TRBV2	.	.	TRBJ2-5
TGTGCCAGTAGTAGGGGGGACAGTCCAAACACTGAAGCTTTCTTT	CASSRGDSPNTEAFF	TRBV19	TRBD1	.	TRBJ1-1
TGTGCCAGCAGTCGGTCCACGAACACTGAAGCTTTCTTT	CASSRSTNTEAFF	TRBV28	.	once	TRBJ1-1
TGCGCCAGCAGCGTCGCCGGGACAGGGGTATCGGTCGGGGAGCTGTTTTTT	CASSVAGTGVSVGELFF	TRBV5-1	TRBD1	.	TRBJ2-2
TGTGCCAGCAGCCTACAGACAGGCTCCGATTCACCCCTCCACTTT	CASSLQTGSDSPLHF	TRBV13	.	.	TRBJ1-6
TGTGCCAGCAGGGGACAGGGCACCGGGGAGCTGTTTTTT	CASRGQGTGELFF	TRBV28	TRBD1	.	TRBJ2-2
TGCGCCAGCAGCTTGGGAACGGGCGGGTCCTACGAGCAGTACTTC	CASSLGTGGSYEQYF	TRBV5-1	.	.	TRBJ2-7
TGTGCCAGCACCTCCTCCGGGACCCAAGAGACCCAGTACTTC	CASTSSGTQETQYF	TRBV6-5	.	.	TRBJ2-5
TGTGCCAGCAGCGGGGGGGGTGGTGGATCCTACAATGAGCAGTTCTTC	CASSGGGGGSYNEQFF	TRBV11-3	TRBD2	.	TRBJ2-1
TGTGCCAGCAGCCCGGGACTAGCGGGGGGAGTCGAGCAGTACTTC	CASSPGLAGGVEQYF	TRBV13	TRBD2	.	TRBJ2-7
TGTGCCAGCAACTTGTTACTAGCAAAGACCCAGTACTTC	CASNLLLAKTQYF	TRBV7-2	.	.	TRBJ2-5
TGCAGTGCTAGTAGAACGCCGTTAGCTTTCTTT	CSASRTPLAFF	TRBV20-1	.	.	TRBJ1-1
TGTGCCAGCAGCGCCTACCAAGGGGCTGGCACAGATACGCAGTATTTT	CASSAYQGAGTDTQYF	TRBV9	.	.	TRBJ2-3
TGTGCCAGCAGCTTAGAGGGACAGAATCCCTACGAGCAGTACTTC	CASSLEGQNPYEQYF	TRBV7-2	TRBD1	.	TRBJ2-7
TGTGCCAGCAGTGCCCTCCCCGGTTCGGCTTTCTTT	CASSALPGSAFF	TRBV6-6	.	.	TRBJ1-1
TGTGCCAGCAGCTTGGACAGGAGCTCCTACGAGCAGTACTTC	CASSLDRSSYEQYF	TRBV5-5	.	.	TRBJ2-7
TGTGCCAGCAGTTACGCTAGCGGAAGCACAGATACGCAGTATTTT	CASSYASGSTDTQYF	TRBV6-5	TRBD2	.	TRBJ2-3
TGTGCCAGCAGTTTAAGGACCCACAGTGGCGGGGGGTACAATGAGCAGTTCTTC	CASSLRTHSGGGYNEQFF	TRBV28	TRBD2	.	TRBJ2-1
TGTGCCAGCGGCCGTCGAACGGGTGGCACTGAAGCTTTCTTT	CASGRRTGGTEAFF	TRBV11-2	.	.	TRBJ1-1
TGTGCCAGCTATCCCCCAGGGGGCAGCTATGGCTACACCTTC	CASYPPGGSYGYTF	TRBV6-6	TRBD1	few	TRBJ1-2
TGTGCCAGCAGTGCGACTAGCGGGAGGGCCGGGTCCTACAATGAGCAGTTCTTC	CASSATSGRAGSYNEQFF	TRBV6-1	TRBD2	.	TRBJ2-1
TGCGCCAGCAGCCCCAGGGTGGTTGGGTCCTACGAGCAGTACTTC	CASSPRVVGSYEQYF	TRBV5-1	.	.	TRBJ2-7
TGTGCCAGTAGTATAGGCCCCGGTACCGCTTTCTTT	CASSIGPGTAFF	TRBV19	.	.	TRBJ1-1
TGCGCCACCACTCCGACAGGGGGGGGAAATGAGCAGTTCTTC	CATTPTGGGNEQFF	TRBV5-1	TRBD1	.	TRBJ2-1
TGTGCCAGCAGACTGAATACTGAGCAGTTCTTC	CASRLNTEQFF	TRBV2	.	.	TRBJ2-1
TGTGCCAGCCGGACAGGGGGCACAGATACGCAGTATTTT	CASRTGGTDTQYF	TRBV7-8	TRBD1	.	TRBJ2-3
TGTGCCAGCAGCTTAGGTGAAGGGGCTAGCAATCAGCCCCAGCATTTT	CASSLGEGASNQPQHF	TRBV7-6	.	.	TRBJ1-5
TGTGCCAGCAGCGTAGTAGGGGGCGGGAATGAAAAACTGTTTTTT	CASSVVGGGNEKLFF	TRBV9	TRBD1	.	TRBJ1-4
TGTGCCACCAGCAGAGGAGGGAGTGCCCGCACAGATACGCAGTATTTT	CATSRGGSARTDTQYF	TRBV15	.	.	TRBJ2-3
TGTGCCAGCAGTGACTCGGGGCATAGCAATCAGCCCCAGCATTTT	CASSDSGHSNQPQHF	TRBV6-1	.	few	TRBJ1-5